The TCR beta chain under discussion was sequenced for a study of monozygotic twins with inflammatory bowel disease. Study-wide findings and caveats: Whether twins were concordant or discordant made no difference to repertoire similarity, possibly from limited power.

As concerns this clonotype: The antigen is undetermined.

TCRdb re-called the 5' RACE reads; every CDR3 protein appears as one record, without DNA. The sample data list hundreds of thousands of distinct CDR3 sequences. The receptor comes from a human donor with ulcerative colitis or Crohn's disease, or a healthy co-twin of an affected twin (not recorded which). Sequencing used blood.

Here the CDR3 reads CSARDPTGNSNQPQHF. The chain combines TRBV20-1 with TRBJ1-5; checking the TCRdb D call of TRBD1 is not possible without DNA. The CDR3 is 16 amino acids. Germline loops: CDR1 DFQATT, CDR2 SNEGSKA (reference sequence).